This TCR beta chain was documented in a study of OX40 agonist ivuxolimab in advanced cancers. Study-wide context: Ivuxolimab was delivered to patients intravenously every 2 weeks at doses spanning 0.01 to 10 mg/kg. The dose-escalation group included hepatocellular carcinoma, melanoma, renal cell carcinoma and head and neck cancer.

Profiled with immunoSEQ multiplex PCR; TCRdb holds only in-frame clones, not every one. In the table there are tens of thousands of clones, approximately 87% of which are singletons. This CDR3 spans 12 amino acids. Between the trimmed V and J ends, which lost 5 bases and 7 bases, there was a span of 9 bases. Germline V gene sequence: CDR1 SNHLY, CDR2 FYNNEI. Points from the study as a whole: Partial responders at 0.1-3.0 mg/kg showed near-lowest clonal expansion.

This clone has only a few counts. Its antigen remains unidentified. The origin of this receptor is an adult with an advanced solid tumor such as melanoma, head and neck, liver or kidney cancer. The rearrangement links TRBV2 to TRBJ1-3, with D perhaps TRBD1 (5 bases). The sample in question was CD4+ or CD8+ T cells sorted from blood, obtained in a trial of the OX40 agonist ivuxolimab. The CDR3 loop reads CASSSQGNTIYF. Written as DNA, the CDR3 is TGTGCCAGCAGTTCCCAGGGCAACACCATATATTTT. Using reference TRBV2 and TRBJ1-3 for the parts outside the CDR3, the full variable domain is EPEVTQTPSHQVTQMGQEVILRCVPISNHLYFYWYRQILGQKVEFLVSFYNNEISEKSEIFDDQFSVERPDGSNFTLKIRSTKLEDSAMYFCASSSQGNTIYFGEGSWLTVV.